This TCR beta chain appears in the sequencing data of a study of T cell changes during pregnancy in multiple sclerosis. Here immunoSEQ multiplex PCR was the method, and the copy in TCRdb shows in-frame clones only, minus some. The table has 60,000 to 65,000 clones, about 90% seen once. Losses at the gene ends were 7 bases for V and 2 bases for J; bases not matched to a gene: 5. CDR3 length: 14 amino acids. CDR1 and CDR2 from the germline V gene are MNHNS and SASEGT. The chain couples TRBV6-1 to TRBJ2-1; TRBD1 matches at 7 bases. This clonotype originated in a female donor in good health, enrolled as a control in a pregnancy study. Sequencing was performed on peripheral blood, taken in the second trimester of pregnancy. CDR3 sequence (DNA): TGTGCCAGCACCAGACAGGGCCCCTACAATGAGCAGTTCTTC. As protein: CASTRQGPYNEQFF.